A selection of T cell receptor beta chains follows, all from one sample in a study of T cell responses to AZD1222 COVID-19 vaccine. This table comes from immunoSEQ multiplex PCR, and its TCRdb copy is limited to in-frame clones, with some not included. The data show 80,000 to 90,000 clones, over 85% seen once. The specimen was peripheral blood, collected on day 0 of AZD1222 vaccination. The receptors originated from an adult in good health. Each CDR3 is given with its conserved first and last residue. The D gene is left open where the match is weak. Not every row has a clone size; where given, it reads once, few, many or a size class.

size	J	D	V	CDR3	DNA
once	TRBJ2-4	NA	TRBV21-1	CASRGISEDKNIQYF	TGTGCCAGCCGGGGGATCTCCGAGGACAAAAACATTCAGTACTTC
NA	TRBJ2-2	NA	TRBV5-1	CASSPGGGRGTGELFF	TGCGCCAGCAGCCCCGGTGGGGGGCGAGGCACCGGGGAGCTGTTTTTT
NA	TRBJ1-2	NA	TRBV29-1	CSADPGNYGYTF	TGCAGCGCCGACCCAGGGAACTATGGCTACACCTTC
NA	TRBJ1-1	NA	TRBV6-4	CASREQQGNTEAFF	TGTGCCAGCAGAGAACAACAGGGGAACACTGAAGCTTTCTTT
once	TRBJ2-3	NA	TRBV6-2/TRBV6-3	CASSPSLLYLGVTSTDTQYF	TGTGCCAGCAGCCCGAGCCTCTTGTACTTGGGGGTAACTAGCACAGATACGCAGTATTTT
NA	TRBJ1-1	NA	TRBV6-5	CASRQVPGENTEAFF	TGTGCCAGCAGACAGGTCCCGGGTGAGAACACTGAAGCTTTCTTT
NA	TRBJ2-1	NA	TRBV9	CASSVESDEQFF	TGTGCCAGCAGCGTAGAGTCCGATGAGCAGTTCTTC
NA	TRBJ1-1	TRBD1	TRBV5-1	CASSLSPGQLNTEAFF	TGCGCCAGCAGCTTGAGTCCGGGACAGCTCAACACTGAAGCTTTCTTT
NA	TRBJ1-2	TRBD1	TRBV19	CASSRKTGTGALKDYGYTF	TGTGCCAGTAGTAGGAAAACCGGGACAGGGGCTCTTAAGGACTATGGCTACACCTTC
NA	TRBJ1-1	NA	TRBV28	CASLQGSTEAFF	TGTGCCAGCCTTCAGGGGTCCACTGAAGCTTTCTTT
NA	TRBJ1-2	NA	TRBV10-2	CASSESLGNNYGYTF	TGCGCCAGCAGTGAGTCGTTAGGCAACAACTATGGCTACACCTTC
NA	TRBJ2-2	TRBD2	TRBV19	CAKKETSGHSNTGELFF	TGTGCCAAGAAGGAAACTAGCGGCCACTCGAACACCGGGGAGCTGTTTTTT
NA	TRBJ2-5	NA	TRBV18	CASSPVDQETQYF	TGTGCCAGCTCACCAGTGGACCAAGAGACCCAGTACTTC
NA	TRBJ2-7	TRBD1	TRBV6-6	CASSHGTGEVDEQYF	TGTGCCAGCAGCCACGGGACAGGGGAGGTAGACGAGCAGTACTTC
NA	TRBJ2-5	TRBD2	TRBV2	CASTSGGGPKETQYF	TGTGCCAGCACAAGTGGCGGGGGGCCAAAAGAGACCCAGTACTTC
NA	TRBJ2-7	NA	TRBV6-5	CASSYSRGYEQYF	TGTGCCAGCAGTTACTCTCGAGGCTACGAGCAGTACTTC
NA	TRBJ1-1	NA	TRBV10-3	CAIRGGSEGEAFF	TGTGCCATCAGGGGCGGCTCTGAAGGTGAAGCTTTCTTT
NA	TRBJ1-3	NA	TRBV10-3	CAISENGNTIYF	TGTGCCATCAGCGAAAATGGAAACACCATATATTTT
few	TRBJ1-2	NA	TRBV11-2	CASSLERGENYGYTF	TGTGCCAGCAGCTTAGAGAGGGGGGAAAACTATGGCTACACCTTC
NA	TRBJ2-1	TRBD2	TRBV9	CASSPRTSGAYNEQFF	TGTGCCAGCAGCCCCCGGACTAGCGGGGCATACAATGAGCAGTTCTTC
NA	TRBJ2-5	TRBD2	TRBV3-1/TRBV3-2	CASSQRLAGGQETQYF	TGTGCCAGCAGCCAGAGACTAGCGGGGGGGCAAGAGACCCAGTACTTC
NA	TRBJ1-4	NA	TRBV4-1	CASSHRQDFNEKLFF	TGCGCCAGCAGCCACCGACAGGACTTTAATGAAAAACTGTTTTTT
NA	TRBJ1-5	TRBD1	TRBV5-6	CASSLRGQGSPSNQPQHF	TGTGCCAGCAGCCTTCGGGGACAGGGATCCCCTAGCAATCAGCCCCAGCATTTT
NA	TRBJ1-3	NA	TRBV5-1	CASSSNRAGSGNTIYF	TGCGCCAGCAGCAGCAACAGGGCTGGCTCTGGAAACACCATATATTTT
NA	TRBJ2-3	NA	TRBV20-1	CSAKGGDTQYF	TGCAGTGCCAAAGGGGGGGATACGCAGTATTTT
NA	TRBJ2-1	TRBD2	TRBV11-2	CASSLVSTSGNNEQFF	TGTGCCAGCAGCTTAGTATCGACTAGCGGAAACAATGAGCAGTTCTTC
NA	TRBJ2-2	NA	TRBV11-2	CASSLDPGRGWAGELFF	TGTGCCAGCAGCTTAGATCCTGGCCGGGGTTGGGCCGGGGAGCTGTTTTTT
NA	TRBJ2-2	NA	TRBV2	CASSPYLVSARAGSGELFF	TGTGCCAGCAGTCCGTACCTCGTGTCGGCCCGGGCTGGGTCCGGGGAGCTGTTTTTT
NA	TRBJ2-7	NA	TRBV6-1	CASSEWQAPGYEQYF	TGTGCCAGCAGTGAATGGCAGGCCCCTGGCTACGAGCAGTACTTC
NA	TRBJ1-1	TRBD1	TRBV6-5	CASGMTGGTEAFF	TGTGCCAGCGGAATGACAGGGGGCACTGAAGCTTTCTTT
NA	TRBJ2-5	NA	TRBV19	CASSPGPGVKTQYF	TGTGCCAGTAGCCCAGGGCCAGGGGTTAAGACCCAGTACTTC
NA	TRBJ2-7	TRBD1	TRBV6-5	CASSRGNSYEQYF	TGTGCCAGCTCCAGGGGGAACTCCTACGAGCAGTACTTC
NA	TRBJ1-1	NA	TRBV12-3/TRBV12-4	CASSSPSAEAFF	TGTGCCAGCAGTTCTCCGTCGGCAGAAGCTTTCTTT
NA	TRBJ1-6	NA	TRBV9	CASSVATENSPLHF	TGTGCCAGCAGCGTAGCCACGGAAAATTCACCCCTCCACTTT
NA	TRBJ2-7	NA	TRBV7-2	CASSSGQLGYEQYF	TGTGCCAGCAGCTCCGGACAGTTGGGCTACGAGCAGTACTTC
NA	TRBJ1-1	NA	TRBV5-1	CASSPQGLNTEAFF	TGCGCCAGCAGCCCGCAGGGGCTCAACACTGAAGCTTTCTTT
NA	TRBJ2-7	NA	TRBV3-1/TRBV3-2	CASSQGGDRYEQYF	TGTGCCAGCAGCCAAGGAGGGGATCGATACGAGCAGTACTTC
few	TRBJ2-4	NA	TRBV2	CASARVENIQYF	TGTGCCAGCGCTCGAGTGGAAAACATTCAGTACTTC
NA	TRBJ2-2	TRBD2	TRBV9	CASSVGSGDTGELFF	TGTGCCAGCAGCGTAGGTAGCGGGGACACCGGGGAGCTGTTTTTT
NA	TRBJ2-7	TRBD2	TRBV30	CAWDGLGLAGGGEQYF	TGTGCCTGGGACGGCCTCGGGTTAGCGGGAGGAGGTGAGCAGTACTTC
NA	TRBJ1-3	TRBD1	TRBV5-1	CASSRTGTGNGNTIYF	TGCGCCAGCAGCCGTACCGGGACAGGGAATGGAAACACCATATATTTT
NA	TRBJ2-7	TRBD2	TRBV19	CASRTTGAGAYEQYF	TGTGCCAGTAGGACGACTGGAGCGGGGGCCTACGAGCAGTACTTC
NA	TRBJ2-7	TRBD1	TRBV2	CASSEGQGVSYEQYF	TGTGCCAGCAGTGAGGGACAGGGGGTATCCTACGAGCAGTACTTC
NA	TRBJ1-3	NA	TRBV6-1	CASSEVLGATIYF	TGTGCCAGCAGTGAAGTCCTGGGAGCCACCATATATTTT
NA	TRBJ2-7	NA	TRBV5-8	CASSWGDTYEQYF	TGTGCCAGCAGCTGGGGCGATACCTACGAGCAGTACTTC
NA	TRBJ1-1	NA	TRBV19	CASSLGQKAFF	TGTGCCAGTAGTCTCGGACAGAAAGCTTTCTTT
NA	TRBJ2-5	NA	TRBV7-2	CASSLGGGQREAQYF	TGTGCCAGCAGCCTGGGGGGGGGACAGAGGGAGGCCCAGTACTTC
NA	TRBJ1-1	NA	TRBV3-1/TRBV3-2	CASSQQHTNTEAFF	TGTGCCAGCAGCCAACAGCATACGAACACTGAAGCTTTCTTT
NA	TRBJ1-6	NA	TRBV6-5	CASSYSLESPLHF	TGTGCCAGCAGTTACTCGTTGGAATCACCCCTCCACTTT
NA	TRBJ1-4	NA	TRBV7-9	CASSSFSTNEKLFF	TGTGCCAGCAGCTCCTTTTCAACTAATGAAAAACTGTTTTTT
NA	TRBJ2-3	TRBD1	TRBV6-5	CASSSDRGPDTQYF	TGTGCCAGCAGCTCCGACAGGGGCCCAGATACGCAGTATTTT
NA	TRBJ1-2	NA	TRBV19	CASSLGEIGGYTF	TGTGCCAGTAGTCTCGGGGAAATTGGGGGCTACACCTTC
NA	TRBJ2-5	TRBD2	TRBV3-1/TRBV3-2	CASSRSLGRRGYQETQYF	TGTGCCAGCAGCCGGAGCTTGGGTCGGCGGGGGTACCAAGAGACCCAGTACTTC
NA	TRBJ2-5	NA	TRBV5-8	CAGNQGGVLSRETQYF	TGTGCCGGAAACCAGGGGGGGGTTCTATCGAGAGAGACCCAGTACTTC